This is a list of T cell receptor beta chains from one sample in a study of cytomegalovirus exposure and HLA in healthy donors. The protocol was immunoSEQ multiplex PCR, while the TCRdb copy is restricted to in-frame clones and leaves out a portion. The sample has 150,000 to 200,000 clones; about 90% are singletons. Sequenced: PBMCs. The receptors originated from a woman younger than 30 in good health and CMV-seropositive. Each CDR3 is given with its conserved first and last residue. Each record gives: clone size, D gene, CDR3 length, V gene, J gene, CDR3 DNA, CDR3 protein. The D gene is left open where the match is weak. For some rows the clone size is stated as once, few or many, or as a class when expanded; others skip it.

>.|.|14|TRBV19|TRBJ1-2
TGTGCCAGTAGTATGTCGCGTACCACCTATGGCTACACCTTC
CASSMSRTTYGYTF
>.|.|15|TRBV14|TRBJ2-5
TGTGCCAGCAGCCCACGTGCTTCCGCTAAAGAGACCCAGTACTTC
CASSPRASAKETQYF
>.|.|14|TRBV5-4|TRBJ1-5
TGTGCCAGCAGCGCCCAGGGTAGCAATCAGCCCCAGCATTTT
CASSAQGSNQPQHF
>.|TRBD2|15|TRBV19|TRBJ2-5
TGTGCCAGTAGCCCGGGACTAGCGGGTACGGAGACCCAGTACTTC
CASSPGLAGTETQYF
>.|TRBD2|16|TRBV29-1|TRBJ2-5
TGCAGCGTGCCCCTGGGGGCGGGGGGCCAAGGGGAGACCCAGTACTTC
CSVPLGAGGQGETQYF
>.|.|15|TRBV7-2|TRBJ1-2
TGTGCCAGCAGCTTAAGGACAGAAGCTAACTATGGCTACACCTTC
CASSLRTEANYGYTF
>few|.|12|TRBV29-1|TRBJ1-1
TGCAGCGTGGCAGGGGTGGACACTGAAGCTTTCTTT
CSVAGVDTEAFF
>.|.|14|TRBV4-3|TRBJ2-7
TGCGCCAGCAGCCAAGATCTAGGAGAATACGAGCAGTACTTC
CASSQDLGEYEQYF
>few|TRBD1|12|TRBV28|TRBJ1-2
TGTGCCAGCAGACGACAGGGAAGCGGCTACACCTTC
CASRRQGSGYTF
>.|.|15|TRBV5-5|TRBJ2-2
TGTGCCAGCAGCTCCTGGGCCGCGAACACCGGGGAGCTGTTTTTT
CASSSWAANTGELFF
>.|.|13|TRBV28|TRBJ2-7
TGTGCCAGCAGCTCCCGCGAACTCTACGAGCAGTACTTC
CASSSRELYEQYF
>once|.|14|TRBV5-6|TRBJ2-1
TGTGCCAGCAGCTTGGTTCTGAGCCTCGATGAGCAGTTCTTC
CASSLVLSLDEQFF
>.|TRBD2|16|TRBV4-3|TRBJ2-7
TGCGCCAGCAGCCAAGGGGCAGCGGGGGGATCCTACGAGCAGTACTTC
CASSQGAAGGSYEQYF
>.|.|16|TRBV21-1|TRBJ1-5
TGTGCCAGCAGCGGACGTTACGGGACAGATAATCAGCCCCAGCATTTT
CASSGRYGTDNQPQHF